What follows are 13 T cell receptor beta chains derived from one specimen sequenced in a study of blood T cells in healthy people across ages. A second 7 to 11 cycle PCR used barcoded and J-beta primers. TCRdb itself ran the 5' RACE reads through MiXCR, one entry per CDR3 protein. The sample carries over a million distinct CDR3 sequences, 55% to 75% recorded once. Sequenced sample: blood. These receptors were collected from a man younger than 30 in good health.

As concerns this clonotype: Relative to the germline gene, one junction end is altered; a read error may explain this. The rearrangement joins TRBV7-2 to TRBJ2-5; D ambiguous. In germline, CDR1 is SGHTA, CDR2 FQGNSA. The CDR3 is made up of 14 amino acids. The CDR3 DNA reads TGTGCCAGCAGCGTAGCCCGACGGGAAGAGACCCAGTACTTC. It specifies CASSVARREETQYF.

This clonotype was seen just once. The chain combines TRBV6-6 with TRBJ2-7, with D hard to call. Trimming removed 3 bases from V and 6 bases from J, with 15 bases in between. This CDR3 has 14 residues. Germline loops: CDR1 MNHNY, CDR2 SVGAGI (reference sequence). CDR3 nucleotides: TGTGCCAGCAGTTATCCAAGGCCATCGAGCGAGCAGTACTTC. It translates to CASSYPRPSSEQYF.

The chain carries TRBV12-3 or TRBV12-4 and TRBJ2-5; no reliable D call. V was shortened by 0 bases and J by 4 bases, with 15 bases between the two germline ends. The CDR3 totals 16 residues. The DNA of the CDR3 is TGTGCCAGCAGTTTAGCGCCGACGGTCTGGGGAGAGACCCAGTACTTC. This translates into CASSLAPTVWGETQYF.

This clonotype came up a few times. The chain is built from TRBV7-9 and TRBJ1-6; perhaps TRBD1 as D (5 bases). Trimming removed 2 bases from V and 9 bases from J, with 14 bases in between. The CDR3 is 15 amino acids. CDR1 and CDR2 (germline): SEHNR, FQNEAQ (reference sequence). CDR3 DNA: TGTGCCAGCAGCTTAAATGGCAGGGCCGGTTCACCCCTCCACTTT. This gives the protein CASSLNGRAGSPLHF. Supplemented by reference TRBV7-9 and TRBJ1-6, the full variable domain reads DTGVSQNPRHKITKRGQNVTFRCDPISEHNRLYWYRQTLGQGPEFLTYFQNEAQLEKSRLLSDRFSAERPKGSFSTLEIQRTEQGDSAMYLCASSLNGRAGSPLHFGNGTRLTVT.

The chain uses TRBV29-1 and TRBJ2-1, with TRBD1 matching over 12 bases. This CDR3 contains 14 residues. Germline values: CDR1 SQVTM, CDR2 ANQGSEA. The V and J ends lost 4 bases and 10 bases, in that order; junction bases with no gene match: 8. Here the CDR3 DNA reads TGCAGCGTTGCTACCGGGACAGGGGGCAACGAGCAGTTCTTC. It is translated as CSVATGTGGNEQFF.

The V and J genes are TRBV2 and TRBJ2-6; D is uncertain. The CDR3 loop spans 17 amino acids. From germline, CDR1 is SNHLY and CDR2 FYNNEI. V lost 4 bases and J lost 0, with 13 bases in between. The CDR3 region has the DNA TGTGCCAGCAGTGGCCAGTATGTTAGCTCTGGGGCCAACGTCCTGACTTTC. Protein: CASSGQYVSSGANVLTF.

The J gene is TRBJ2-1, the V gene TRBV10-3; 7 nucleotides agree with TRBD2. V lost 0 bases, J lost 9 bases, and 11 bases stayed unmatched. Germline values: CDR1 ENHRY, CDR2 SYGVKD. The CDR3 is 16 amino acids. Written as DNA, the CDR3 is TGTGCCATCAGTGAGTCGGTAGGAGGGAGGGGCGTTGAGCAGTTCTTC. This encodes CAISESVGGRGVEQFF.

The rearrangement uses TRBV18 and TRBJ2-2; D may be TRBD2 (6 bases). Germline V gene lookup returns CDR1 KGHSH and CDR2 LQKENI. The CDR3 loop spans 16 amino acids. Trimming stripped 0 bases from V and 3 bases from J, with 11 bases between. CDR3 sequence (DNA): TGTGCCAGCTCACCACCGGGGGGACTTTACACCGGGGAGCTGTTTTTT. Its protein is CASSPPGGLYTGELFF. Full variable domain (outside the CDR3, taken from reference TRBV18 and TRBJ2-2): NAGVMQNPRHLVRRRGQEARLRCSPMKGHSHVYWYRQLPEEGLKFMVYLQKENIIDESGMPKERFSAEFPKEGPSILRIQQVVRGDSAAYFCASSPPGGLYTGELFFGEGSRLTVL.

The chain recombines TRBV6-6 with TRBJ2-7; D tentatively reads TRBD1 or TRBD2 (5 bases each). Germline V gene lookup returns CDR1 MNHNY and CDR2 SVGAGI (reference sequence). The CDR3 sequence is 14 residues long. Trimming cost V 2 bases and J 2 bases, with 10 bases left between them. CDR3 amino acids: CASSYRDAPYEQYF. CDR3 nucleotide sequence: TGTGCCAGCAGTTACCGGGACGCCCCCTACGAGCAGTACTTC.

The J gene is TRBJ2-3, the V gene TRBV4-3; TRBD2 is a possible D gene (6 bases). CDR1 is LGHNA and CDR2 is YSLEER in the germline V gene. CDR3 size: 18 residues. The V end lost 1 base, the J end lost 1 base, and 18 bases lay between the germline ends. The CDR3 reads CASSQGLRGLGGTDTQYF. The CDR3 DNA is TGCGCCAGCAGCCAAGGTCTCCGGGGACTTGGGGGCACAGATACGCAGTATTTT.

The chain recombines TRBV7-2 with TRBJ2-4; no firm D call. The germline CDR1 and CDR2 sequences are SGHTA and FQGNSA. CDR3 length: 15 amino acids. V was pared by 5 bases and J by 0 bases, with 11 bases between. CDR3 sequence: CASSPGLEAKNIQYF. CDR3 DNA sequence: TGTGCCAGCAGCCCAGGTCTGGAAGCCAAAAACATTCAGTACTTC.

The J gene is TRBJ2-7, the V gene TRBV20-1, with 7 bases aligning to TRBD2. The trim removed 7 bases at V and 7 bases at J, leaving 16 bases unmatched. Germline values: CDR1 DFQATT, CDR2 SNEGSKA (reference sequence). This CDR3 region has 14 residues. Written as DNA, the CDR3 is TGCAGTGGAACCCTGGGAGGGGAGCATGAGGAGCAGTACTTC. This translates into CSGTLGGEHEEQYF.

This rearrangement joins TRBV12-3 or TRBV12-4 to TRBJ1-2, with D maybe TRBD1 (6 bases). This CDR3 contains 15 residues. Trimming took 5 bases from V and 0 from J, leaving 13 bases between them. In nucleotides, the CDR3 is TGTGCCAGCAGTATAGACAGGAGCTCTAACTATGGCTACACCTTC. This translates into CASSIDRSSNYGYTF.